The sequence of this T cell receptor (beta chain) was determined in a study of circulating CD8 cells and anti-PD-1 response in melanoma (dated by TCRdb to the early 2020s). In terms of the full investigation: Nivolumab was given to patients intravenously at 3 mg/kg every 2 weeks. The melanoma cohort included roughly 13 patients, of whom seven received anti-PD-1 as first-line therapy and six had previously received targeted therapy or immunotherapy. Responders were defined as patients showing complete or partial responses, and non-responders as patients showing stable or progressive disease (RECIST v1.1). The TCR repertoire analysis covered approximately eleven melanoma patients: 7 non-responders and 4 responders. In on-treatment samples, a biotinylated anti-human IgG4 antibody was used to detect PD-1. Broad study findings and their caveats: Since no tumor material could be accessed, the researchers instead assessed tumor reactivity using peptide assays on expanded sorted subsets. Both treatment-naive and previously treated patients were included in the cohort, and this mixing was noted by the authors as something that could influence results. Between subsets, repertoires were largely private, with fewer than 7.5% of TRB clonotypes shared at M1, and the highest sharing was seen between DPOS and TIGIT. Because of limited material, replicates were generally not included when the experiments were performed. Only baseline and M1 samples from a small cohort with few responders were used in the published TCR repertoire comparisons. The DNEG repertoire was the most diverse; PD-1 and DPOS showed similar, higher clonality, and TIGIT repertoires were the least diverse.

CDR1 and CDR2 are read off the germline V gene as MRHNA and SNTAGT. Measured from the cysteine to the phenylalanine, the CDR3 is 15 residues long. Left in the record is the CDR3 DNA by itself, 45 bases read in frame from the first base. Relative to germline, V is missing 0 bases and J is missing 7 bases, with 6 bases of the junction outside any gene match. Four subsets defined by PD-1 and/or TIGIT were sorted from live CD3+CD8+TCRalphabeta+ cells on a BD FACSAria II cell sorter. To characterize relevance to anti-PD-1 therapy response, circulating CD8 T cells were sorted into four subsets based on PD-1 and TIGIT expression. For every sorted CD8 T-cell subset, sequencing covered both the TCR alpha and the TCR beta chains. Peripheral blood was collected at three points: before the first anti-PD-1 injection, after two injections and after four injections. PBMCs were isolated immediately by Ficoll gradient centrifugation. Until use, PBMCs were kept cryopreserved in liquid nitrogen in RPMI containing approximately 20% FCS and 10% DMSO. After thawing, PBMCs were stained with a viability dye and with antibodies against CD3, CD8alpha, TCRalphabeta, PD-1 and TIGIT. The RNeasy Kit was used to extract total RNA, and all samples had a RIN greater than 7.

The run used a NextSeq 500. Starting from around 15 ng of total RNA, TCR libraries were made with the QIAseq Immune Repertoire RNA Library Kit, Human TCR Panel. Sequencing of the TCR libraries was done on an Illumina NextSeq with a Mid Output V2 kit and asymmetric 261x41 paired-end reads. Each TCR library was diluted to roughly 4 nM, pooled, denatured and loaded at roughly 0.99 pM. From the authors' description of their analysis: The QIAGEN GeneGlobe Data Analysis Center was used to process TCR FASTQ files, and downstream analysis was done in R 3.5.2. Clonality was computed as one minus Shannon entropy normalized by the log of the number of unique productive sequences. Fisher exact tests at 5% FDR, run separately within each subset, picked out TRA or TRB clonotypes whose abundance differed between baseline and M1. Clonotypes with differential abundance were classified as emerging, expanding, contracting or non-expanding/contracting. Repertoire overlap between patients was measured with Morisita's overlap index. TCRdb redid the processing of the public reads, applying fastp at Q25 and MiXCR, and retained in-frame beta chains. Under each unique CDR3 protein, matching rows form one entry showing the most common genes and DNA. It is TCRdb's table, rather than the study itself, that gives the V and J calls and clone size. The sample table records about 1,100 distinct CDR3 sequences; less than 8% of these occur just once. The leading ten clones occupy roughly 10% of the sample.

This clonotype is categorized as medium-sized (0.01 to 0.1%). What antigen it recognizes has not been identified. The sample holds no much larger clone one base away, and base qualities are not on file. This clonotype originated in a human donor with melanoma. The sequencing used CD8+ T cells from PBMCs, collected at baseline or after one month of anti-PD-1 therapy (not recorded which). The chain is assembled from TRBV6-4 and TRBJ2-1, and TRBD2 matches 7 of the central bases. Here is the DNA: TGTGCCAGCAGTGACTCAGGACTAGGCGGGAATGAGCAGTTCTTC. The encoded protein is CASSDSGLGGNEQFF.